These T cell receptor beta chains were read from a single sample in a study of blood T cell repertoires in COVID-19. Sequencing used immunoSEQ multiplex PCR; TCRdb keeps in-frame clones, though not all of them. Here the sample spans 240,000 or so clones, 75% to 90% being singletons. The specimen sequenced was PBMCs or T cells enriched from blood (not recorded which). The receptors were gathered from a man in his forties or fifties who had recovered from COVID-19. The CDR3 runs from the conserved cysteine through the conserved F or W. D genes are given only for firm matches. Some rows have no size entry. The others give once, few or many, or a class for an expanded clone.

>TRBV10-3|15|TRBJ1-2|once|-
TGTGCCATCAGTGAGTCGCCAGGGGATAACTATGGCTACACCTTC
CAISESPGDNYGYTF
>TRBV25-1|15|TRBJ2-1|-|TRBD1
TGTGCCAGCAGTGAAACAGGGGGCTATTACAATGAGCAGTTCTTC
CASSETGGYYNEQFF
>TRBV5-1|14|TRBJ2-3|-|TRBD1
TGCGCCAGCAGCCGGGACAGCCCCACAGATACGCAGTATTTT
CASSRDSPTDTQYF
>TRBV7-2|14|TRBJ1-5|-|-
TGTGCCAGCAGTCCAGACAGTTTCAATCAGCCCCAGCATTTT
CASSPDSFNQPQHF
>TRBV7-7|17|TRBJ2-1|-|TRBD2
TGTGCTAGCAGCCGGGGACTAGCGGGGGGATCCTACAATGAGCAGTTCTTC
CASSRGLAGGSYNEQFF
>TRBV11-2|16|TRBJ2-5|-|-
TGTGCCAGCAGCTTAGGTCAGGGTTTTATTGGGGAGACCCAGTACTTC
CASSLGQGFIGETQYF
>TRBV7-2|15|TRBJ2-4|-|-
TGTGCCAGCAGCTTAGATCTTACAGGGAAAAACATTCAGTACTTC
CASSLDLTGKNIQYF
>TRBV7-2|15|TRBJ2-3|-|-
TGTGCCAGCAGCTTAGGGCCGGGAAGCACAGATACGCAGTATTTT
CASSLGPGSTDTQYF
>TRBV5-6|16|TRBJ2-7|-|TRBD2
TGTGCCAGCAGCTTGGTAGTGGCTAGCGGGACCTACGAGCAGTACTTC
CASSLVVASGTYEQYF
>TRBV3-1/TRBV3-2|14|TRBJ1-2|once|TRBD1
TGTGCCAGCAGCCTATCCCAGGGGGCGCTGGGCTACACCTTC
CASSLSQGALGYTF
>TRBV18|17|TRBJ2-2|-|TRBD2
TGTGCCAGCTCATCACAGACTAGCGGGGTATTTACCGGGGAGCTGTTTTTT
CASSSQTSGVFTGELFF
>TRBV27|14|TRBJ2-7|-|TRBD1
TGTGCCAGCAGTACCGGGACAGGGGTGTGGGAGCAGTACTTC
CASSTGTGVWEQYF
>TRBV28|13|TRBJ1-2|-|TRBD1
TGTGCCAGCGGGGGCAGGGGGTTTGATGGCTACACCTTC
CASGGRGFDGYTF
>TRBV7-9|15|TRBJ2-3|-|TRBD1
TGTGCCAGCAGCATCAGGGACAGGGGCCCAGATACGCAGTATTTT
CASSIRDRGPDTQYF
>TRBV28|14|TRBJ2-5|-|TRBD2
TGTGCCAGCAGCCGAGCGGGATTAGATGAGACCCAGTACTTC
CASSRAGLDETQYF
>TRBV19|16|TRBJ2-3|once|TRBD1
TGTGCCAGTAGTCTTTCCGGGACAGGGGGCACAGATACGCAGTATTTT
CASSLSGTGGTDTQYF
>TRBV9|12|TRBJ2-7|once|-
TGTGCCAGCAGCGTAGAGGTCGGGGAGCAGTACTTC
CASSVEVGEQYF